Following are 26 T cell receptor beta chains from one sample sequenced in a study of cytomegalovirus exposure and HLA in healthy donors. The PCR ran on 60 Vbeta and 13 Jbeta primers. Sequencing was performed with immunoSEQ multiplex PCR; in TCRdb, only in-frame clones are kept and a portion is missing. This sample has about 140,000 clones, with around 75% found just once. The sample taken for sequencing was PBMCs. These receptors originate from a man aged 30 to 39 in good health and CMV-seronegative.

The chain is built from TRBV2 and TRBJ2-1, with D possibly matching TRBD2 (6 bases). Deletions cut 6 bases from V and 8 bases from J, with 11 bases between. CDR3 length equals 12 residues. Germline lookup yields CDR1 SNHLY and CDR2 FYNNEI. CDR3 sequence reads: CASSLAFHEQFF. In DNA form, the CDR3 reads TGTGCCAGCAGCCTAGCGTTTCATGAGCAGTTCTTC.

This chain connects TRBV9 to TRBJ2-3, with TRBD2 identical over 10 bases. The CDR3 has 16 amino acids. The germline CDR1 and CDR2 sequences are SGDLS and YYNGEE. J was trimmed by 0 bases and V by 3 bases; bases with no gene match: 4. The CDR3 loop reads CASSGGLAVSTDTQYF. CDR3 sequence (DNA): TGTGCCAGCAGCGGAGGACTAGCGGTTAGCACAGATACGCAGTATTTT.

This clone has only a few counts. The chain carries TRBV9 and TRBJ1-6; D call uncertain. V was pared by 3 bases and J by 12 bases, with 19 bases between. The CDR3 runs 15 residues. Germline V lookup: CDR1 SGDLS, CDR2 YYNGEE. The CDR3 bases are TGTGCCAGCAGCGCAGCGGACTCCCTTTGGGGACCCCTCCACTTT. Residues: CASSAADSLWGPLHF.

The sample holds a few counts of this clone. The chain couples TRBV28 to TRBJ2-7, with unresolved D. This CDR3 is built from 12 residues. With 5 bases removed from V and 4 bases from J, the gap between germline ends came to 9 bases. The germline V gene encodes CDR1 MDHEN and CDR2 SYDVKM. The CDR3 sequence: CASSITRYEQYF. DNA of the CDR3: TGTGCCAGCAGTATTACCAGGTACGAGCAGTACTTC.

This clone was observed once. The gene calls are TRBV15 and TRBJ1-1; tentatively, D is TRBD1 (5 bases). This CDR3 is 13 amino acids long. Trimming shortened V by 6 bases and J by 5 bases, and 13 bases separated the two germline ends. CDR1 is LNHNV, CDR2 YYDKDF, per germline (reference sequence). In nucleotides, the CDR3 is TGTGCCACCAGGCTGGGGCTGAGGACTGAAGCTTTCTTT. It is translated as CATRLGLRTEAFF.

This clone was observed once. The chain uses TRBV29-1 and TRBJ2-1; TRBD2 agrees at 12 bases. V lost 5 bases to trimming and J lost 8 bases; unmatched junction nucleotides: 7. CDR1 and CDR2 from the germline V gene are SQVTM and ANQGSEA. The CDR3 has 14 amino acids. The CDR3 nucleotides read TGCAGCGTTCAGGGGACTAGCGGGTCGCATGAGCAGTTCTTC. Residues: CSVQGTSGSHEQFF.

The chain combines TRBV27 with TRBJ1-1; possibly TRBD1 for D (6 bases). The germline CDR1 and CDR2 sequences are MNHEY and SMNVEV (reference sequence). This CDR3 is built from 17 residues. V gave up 4 bases and J gave up 1 base, with 19 bases separating them. The CDR3 loop reads CASSYSALQGRNTEAFF. The CDR3 nucleotides are TGTGCCAGCAGTTACTCCGCCCTACAGGGTAGGAACACTGAAGCTTTCTTT.

This chain uses TRBV28 with TRBJ2-7, with TRBD1 as a possible D gene (5 bases). Trimming removed 3 bases from V and 0 bases from J, with 9 bases in between. The CDR3 extends over 14 amino acids. Germline-derived CDR1 and CDR2 are MDHEN and SYDVKM. CDR3 coding DNA: TGTGCCAGCAGTTTTGGAGACAGCTCCTACGAGCAGTACTTC. Its translation is CASSFGDSSYEQYF. The variable domain in full, completed from reference TRBV28 and TRBJ2-7, reads DVKVTQSSRYLVKRTGEKVFLECVQDMDHENMFWYRQDPGLGLRLIYFSYDVKMKEKGDIPEGYSVSREKKERFSLILESASTNQTSMYLCASSFGDSSYEQYFGPGTRLTVT.

V is TRBV10-1 and J is TRBJ2-1, with D possibly being TRBD2 (6 bases). Looked up from germline, CDR1 is WNHNN and CDR2 is SYGVQD (reference sequence). This CDR3 has 17 residues. V was pared by 7 bases and J by 9 bases, with 28 bases between. CDR3 sequence reads: CASTRGGRTLPEGEQFF. In DNA, the CDR3 is TGCGCCAGCACAAGAGGAGGCCGGACACTTCCGGAGGGTGAGCAGTTCTTC.

The gene calls are TRBV15 and TRBJ2-3; no clear D gene. Trimming removed 8 bases from V and 2 bases from J, with 14 bases in between. CDR1 LNHNV and CDR2 YYDKDF come from the germline V gene (reference sequence). CDR3 size: 14 residues. CDR3 DNA sequence: TGTGCCACCTCTGTAGATCCTTCCACAGATACGCAGTATTTT. This translates into CATSVDPSTDTQYF.

The chain has TRBV25-1 and TRBJ1-1; TRBD1 aligns across 10 bases. The germline CDR1 and CDR2 sequences are MGHDK and SYGVNS. The J segment lost 3 bases and the V segment lost 5 bases, leaving 9 bases of the junction unmatched. This CDR3 is 16 amino acids long. CDR3 nucleotide sequence: TGTGCCAGCAGTCGACAGGGGGCTGGTGGGGACACTGAAGCTTTCTTT. As protein: CASSRQGAGGDTEAFF.

The chain recombines TRBV28 with TRBJ2-4; possible D gene TRBD2, 6 bases. The V end lost 4 bases, the J end lost 15 bases, and 16 bases lay between the germline ends. This CDR3 contains 12 residues. The germline CDR1 and CDR2 sequences are MDHEN and SYDVKM. CDR3 DNA sequence: TGTGCCAGCAGTTCCCGGGACTGGCGAAGGTACTTC. Translating gives CASSSRDWRRYF.

This sequence joins TRBV6-5 and TRBJ1-2; 8 positions agree with TRBD1. Per germline, CDR1 MNHEY and CDR2 SVGAGI. Losses at the gene ends were 7 bases for V and 6 bases for J; bases not matched to a gene: 13. The CDR3 has 15 residues. CDR3: CASTPQGAFDDGYTF. The CDR3 DNA reads as TGTGCCAGCACCCCTCAGGGGGCTTTCGACGATGGCTACACCTTC.

This clone came up a few times. This chain joins TRBV10-3 and TRBJ2-1; a weak D match, TRBD1 (5 bases). Trimming stripped 2 bases from V and 5 bases from J, with 13 bases between. Germline V lookup: CDR1 ENHRY, CDR2 SYGVKD. The CDR3 totals 15 residues. The CDR3 DNA is TGTGCCATCAGTGAGACCCAGGGTACGAACAATGAGCAGTTCTTC. Protein: CAISETQGTNNEQFF.

The V call is TRBV7-2, the J call TRBJ1-6; TRBD1 aligns across 7 bases. Germline V CDR1 and CDR2: SGHTA, FQGNSA. V lost 2 bases to trimming and J lost 10 bases; unmatched junction nucleotides: 5. The CDR3 covers 14 residues. The CDR3 DNA is TGTGCCAGCAGCTTATGGCAGGGGGACTCACCCCTCCACTTT. Translating gives CASSLWQGDSPLHF.

The chain is built from TRBV7-9 and TRBJ2-5, with a tentative D call TRBD2 (5 bases). The germline gives CDR1 SEHNR, CDR2 FQNEAQ (reference sequence). This CDR3 has 14 residues. V was clipped by 3 bases and J by 5 bases, with 13 bases between them. The chain's CDR3 is CASSLTGPGETQYF. As DNA, the CDR3 is TGTGCCAGCAGCTTGACCGGGCCGGGGGAGACCCAGTACTTC.

This clone showed up just once. The chain carries TRBV5-6 and TRBJ2-3; 7 nucleotides line up with TRBD1. The V gene's germline CDR1 is SGHDT and CDR2 YYEEEE. The CDR3 has 15 amino acids. V shed 0 bases and J 2 bases; nucleotides not matched to a gene: 3. The CDR3: CASSLGGTDTDTQYF. For the CDR3, the DNA is TGTGCCAGCAGCTTGGGGGGGACAGACACAGATACGCAGTATTTT.

The rearrangement joins TRBV7-8 to TRBJ2-3; the match to TRBD1 covers 8 bases. Looked up from germline, CDR1 is SGHVS and CDR2 is FQNEAQ. Losses at the gene ends were 5 bases for V and 1 base for J; bases not matched to a gene: 8. The CDR3 length is 16 residues. The CDR3: CASSPWTGPRTDTQYF. Written as DNA, the CDR3 is TGTGCCAGCAGCCCGTGGACAGGGCCCCGCACAGATACGCAGTATTTT.

Written as DNA, the CDR3 is TGTGCCATCAGCAGCGGGGGTCGGACAGATACGCAGTATTTT. Amino acids: CAISSGGRTDTQYF. The rearrangement uses TRBV10-3 and TRBJ2-3, with TRBD2 identical over 8 bases. V lost 6 bases, J lost 3 bases, and 5 bases stayed unmatched. The CDR3 runs to 14 residues. The germline gives CDR1 ENHRY, CDR2 SYGVKD.

V usage is TRBV6-1 and J usage is TRBJ1-2; no definite D call. This CDR3 has 14 residues. Germline assignment: CDR1 MNHNS and CDR2 SASEGT. Trimming cost V 0 bases and J 3 bases, with 8 bases left between them. The CDR3 sequence is CASSEASVYYGYTF. CDR3 bases: TGTGCCAGCAGTGAAGCATCAGTTTACTATGGCTACACCTTC.

This clone was counted once. This chain links TRBV5-8 with TRBJ2-5; possible D gene TRBD1, 7 bases. Trimming took 4 bases from V and 5 from J, leaving 18 bases between them. Germline V gene data show CDR1 as SGHTS and CDR2 as YDEGEE. The length of the CDR3 is 15 residues. CDR3 in amino acids: CASSRGQRRGETQYF. The CDR3 DNA is TGTGCCAGCAGCAGGGGACAGCGACGGGGGGAGACCCAGTACTTC.

The chain combines TRBV10-3 with TRBJ1-5, with 7 bases lining up with TRBD1. This CDR3 region has 16 residues. The V and J ends lost 6 bases and 4 bases, in that order; junction bases with no gene match: 12. Germline V gene lookup returns CDR1 ENHRY and CDR2 SYGVKD. For the CDR3, the DNA is TGTGCCATCAGCACGGAGGGGGCGCCCGGAAATCAGCCCCAGCATTTT. Protein product: CAISTEGAPGNQPQHF.

The V and J genes are TRBV27 and TRBJ1-3, with D tentatively TRBD1 (5 bases). Germline assignment: CDR1 MNHEY and CDR2 SMNVEV (reference sequence). Deletions cut 3 bases from V and 1 base from J, with 19 bases between. The CDR3 runs to 18 residues. Written as DNA, the CDR3 is TGTGCCAGCAGTTTGACAGCGACCGGTCCTAGGTCTGGAAACACCATATATTTT. This codes for CASSLTATGPRSGNTIYF.

This clone came up a few times. This chain connects TRBV30 to TRBJ2-5; 8 bases are shared with TRBD2. Germline V CDR1 and CDR2: GTSNPN, SVGIG (reference sequence). This CDR3 region has 13 residues. Germline trimming cut 5 bases from V and 4 bases from J; bases unmatched to any gene: 6. The CDR3: CAWLAGLGETQYF. CDR3 nucleotides: TGTGCCTGGTTAGCGGGACTGGGAGAGACCCAGTACTTC.

The chain combines TRBV9 with TRBJ2-5, with a tentative D call TRBD2 (5 bases). The CDR3 has 15 residues. The V end was cut by 2 bases, the J end by 5 bases, with 16 bases between. The germline CDR1 and CDR2 sequences are SGDLS and YYNGEE. The CDR3 DNA follows: TGTGCCAGCAGCGTGACGGAGGCCGCTGAGGAGACCCAGTACTTC. This gives the protein CASSVTEAAEETQYF. Variable domain in full (rest from reference TRBV9 and TRBJ2-5): DSGVTQTPKHLITATGQRVTLRCSPRSGDLSVYWYQQSLDQGLQFLIQYYNGEERAKGNILERFSAQQFPDLHSELNLSSLELGDSALYFCASSVTEAAEETQYFGPGTRLLVL.

The chain is built from TRBV7-9 and TRBJ2-5, with D unclear. The germline V gene encodes CDR1 SEHNR and CDR2 FQNEAQ (reference sequence). V was cut by 3 bases and J by 5 bases, with 10 bases left in between. The CDR3 runs to 13 residues. The CDR3 loop is CASSLVSVETQYF. The CDR3 DNA follows: TGTGCCAGCAGCTTGGTGAGCGTGGAGACCCAGTACTTC. The complete variable domain, with remaining parts taken from reference TRBV7-9 and TRBJ2-5, reads DTGVSQNPRHKITKRGQNVTFRCDPISEHNRLYWYRQTLGQGPEFLTYFQNEAQLEKSRLLSDRFSAERPKGSFSTLEIQRTEQGDSAMYLCASSLVSVETQYFGPGTRLLVL.